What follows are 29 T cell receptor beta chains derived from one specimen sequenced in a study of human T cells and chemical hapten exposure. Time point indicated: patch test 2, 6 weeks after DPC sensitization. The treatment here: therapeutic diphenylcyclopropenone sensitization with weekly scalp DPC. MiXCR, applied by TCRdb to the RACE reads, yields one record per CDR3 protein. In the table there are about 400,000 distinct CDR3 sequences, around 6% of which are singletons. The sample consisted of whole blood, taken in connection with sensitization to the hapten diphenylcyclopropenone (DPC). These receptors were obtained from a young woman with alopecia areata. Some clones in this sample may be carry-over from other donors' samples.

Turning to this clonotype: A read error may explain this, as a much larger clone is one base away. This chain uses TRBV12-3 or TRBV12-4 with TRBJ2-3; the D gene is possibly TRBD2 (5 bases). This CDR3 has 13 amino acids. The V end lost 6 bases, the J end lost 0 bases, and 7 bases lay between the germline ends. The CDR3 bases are TGTGCCAGCAGGGGCGGGAGCACAGATACGCAGTATTTT. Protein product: CASRGGSTDTQYF.

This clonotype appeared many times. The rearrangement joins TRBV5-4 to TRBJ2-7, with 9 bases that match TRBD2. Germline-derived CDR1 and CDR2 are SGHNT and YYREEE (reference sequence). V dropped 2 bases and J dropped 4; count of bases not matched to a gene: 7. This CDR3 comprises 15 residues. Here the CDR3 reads CASSFRVAGDYEQYF. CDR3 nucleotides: TGTGCCAGCAGCTTCAGAGTAGCGGGGGATTACGAGCAGTACTTC.

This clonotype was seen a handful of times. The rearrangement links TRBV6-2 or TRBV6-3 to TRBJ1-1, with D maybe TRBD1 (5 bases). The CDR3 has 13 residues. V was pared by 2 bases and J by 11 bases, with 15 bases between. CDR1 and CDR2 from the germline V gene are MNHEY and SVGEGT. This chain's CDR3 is CASSYPTLGDAFF. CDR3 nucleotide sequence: TGTGCCAGCAGTTACCCGACTCTGGGGGACGCTTTCTTT.

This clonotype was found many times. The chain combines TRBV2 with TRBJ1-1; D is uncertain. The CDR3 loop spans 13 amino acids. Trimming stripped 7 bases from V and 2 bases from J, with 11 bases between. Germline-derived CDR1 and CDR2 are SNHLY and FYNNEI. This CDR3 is CASIGQINTEAFF. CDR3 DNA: TGTGCCAGCATCGGGCAGATCAACACTGAAGCTTTCTTT.

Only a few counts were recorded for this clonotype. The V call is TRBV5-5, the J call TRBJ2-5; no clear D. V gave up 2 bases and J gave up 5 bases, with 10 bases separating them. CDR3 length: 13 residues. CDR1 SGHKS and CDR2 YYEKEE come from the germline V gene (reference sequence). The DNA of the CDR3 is TGTGCCAGCAGCTTACTACCCGACGAGACCCAGTACTTC. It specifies CASSLLPDETQYF.

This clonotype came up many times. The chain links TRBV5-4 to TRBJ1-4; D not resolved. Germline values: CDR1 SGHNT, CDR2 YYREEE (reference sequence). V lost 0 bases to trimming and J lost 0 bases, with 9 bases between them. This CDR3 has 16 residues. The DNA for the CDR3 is TGTGCCAGCAGCTTGGGGCTCCGTGCAACTAATGAAAAACTGTTTTTT. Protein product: CASSLGLRATNEKLFF.

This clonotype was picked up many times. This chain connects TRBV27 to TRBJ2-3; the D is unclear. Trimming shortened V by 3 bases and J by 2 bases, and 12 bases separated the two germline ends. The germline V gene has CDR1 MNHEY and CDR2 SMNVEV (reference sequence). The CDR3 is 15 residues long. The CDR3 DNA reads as TGTGCCAGCAGTTTGAGTATGCTGGCCACAGATACGCAGTATTTT. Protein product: CASSLSMLATDTQYF.

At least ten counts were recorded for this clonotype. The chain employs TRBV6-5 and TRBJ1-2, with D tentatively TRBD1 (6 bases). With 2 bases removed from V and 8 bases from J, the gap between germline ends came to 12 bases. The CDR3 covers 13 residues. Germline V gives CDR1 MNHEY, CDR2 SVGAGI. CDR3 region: CASSYEGVQGYTF. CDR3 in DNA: TGTGCCAGCAGTTACGAGGGGGTGCAAGGCTACACCTTC.

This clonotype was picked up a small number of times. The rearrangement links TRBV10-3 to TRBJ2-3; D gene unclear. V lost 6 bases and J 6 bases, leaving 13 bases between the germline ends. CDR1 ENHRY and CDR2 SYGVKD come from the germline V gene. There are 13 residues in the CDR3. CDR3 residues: CAISDTVLDTQYF. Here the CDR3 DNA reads TGTGCCATCAGCGACACGGTGCTGGATACGCAGTATTTT.

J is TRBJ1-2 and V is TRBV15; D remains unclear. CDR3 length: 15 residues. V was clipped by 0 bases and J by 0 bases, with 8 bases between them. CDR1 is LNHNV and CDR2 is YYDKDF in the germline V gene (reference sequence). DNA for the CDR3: TGTGCCACCAGCAGAGAAACCCTTCCTAACTATGGCTACACCTTC. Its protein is CATSRETLPNYGYTF.

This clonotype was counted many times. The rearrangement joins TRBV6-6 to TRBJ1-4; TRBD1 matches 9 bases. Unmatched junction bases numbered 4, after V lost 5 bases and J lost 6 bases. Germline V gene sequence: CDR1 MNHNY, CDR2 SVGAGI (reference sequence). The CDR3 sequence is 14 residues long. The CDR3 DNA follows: TGTGCCAGCAGTCAGGGACAGGGTCATGAAAAACTGTTTTTT. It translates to CASSQGQGHEKLFF.

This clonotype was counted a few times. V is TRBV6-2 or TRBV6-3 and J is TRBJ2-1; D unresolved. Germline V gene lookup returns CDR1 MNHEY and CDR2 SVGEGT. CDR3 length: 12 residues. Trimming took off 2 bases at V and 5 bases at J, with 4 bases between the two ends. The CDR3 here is CASSYLDNEQFF. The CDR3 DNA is TGTGCCAGCAGTTACCTTGACAATGAGCAGTTCTTC.

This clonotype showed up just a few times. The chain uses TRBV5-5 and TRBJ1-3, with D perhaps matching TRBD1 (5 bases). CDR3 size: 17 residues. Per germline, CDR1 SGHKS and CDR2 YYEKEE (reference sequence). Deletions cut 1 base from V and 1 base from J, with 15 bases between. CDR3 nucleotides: TGTGCCAGCAGCTTGATCGGCCGACAGCCGTCTGGAAACACCATATATTTT. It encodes CASSLIGRQPSGNTIYF.

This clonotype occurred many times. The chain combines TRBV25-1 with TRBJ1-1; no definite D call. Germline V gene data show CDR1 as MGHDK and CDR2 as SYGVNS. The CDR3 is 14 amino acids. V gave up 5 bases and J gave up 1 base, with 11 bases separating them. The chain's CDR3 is CASSSGERNTEAFF. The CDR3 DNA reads TGTGCCAGCAGTTCTGGGGAGAGGAACACTGAAGCTTTCTTT.

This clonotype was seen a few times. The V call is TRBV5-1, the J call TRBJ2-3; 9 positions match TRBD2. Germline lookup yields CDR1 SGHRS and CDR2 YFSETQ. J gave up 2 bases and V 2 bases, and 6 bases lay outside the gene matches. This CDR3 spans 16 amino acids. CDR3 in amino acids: CASSFSGGVDTDTQYF. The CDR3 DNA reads TGCGCCAGCAGCTTTAGCGGGGGAGTCGACACAGATACGCAGTATTTT.

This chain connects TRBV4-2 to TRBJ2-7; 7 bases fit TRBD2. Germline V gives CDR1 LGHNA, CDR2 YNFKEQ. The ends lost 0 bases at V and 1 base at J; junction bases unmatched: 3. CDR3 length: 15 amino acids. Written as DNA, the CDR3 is TGTGCCAGCAGCCAAGAGGTCGGGGGGTCCTACGAGCAGTACTTC. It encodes CASSQEVGGSYEQYF.

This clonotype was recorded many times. The CDR3 DNA sequence: TGTGCTAGTGGTATACAGCCCGAGCAGTACTTC. It yields the protein CASGIQPEQYF. The chain recombines TRBV12-5 with TRBJ2-7; no firm D call. This CDR3 is 11 amino acids long. The V end was cut by 5 bases, the J end by 6 bases, with 8 bases between. CDR1 LGHNT and CDR2 FRNRAP come from the germline V gene.

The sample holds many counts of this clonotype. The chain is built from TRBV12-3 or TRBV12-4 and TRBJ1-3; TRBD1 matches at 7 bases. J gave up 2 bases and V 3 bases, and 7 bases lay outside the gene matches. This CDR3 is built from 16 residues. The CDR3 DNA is TGTGCCAGCAGTTTCTCGGGCAGGGGGGCTGGAAACACCATATATTTT. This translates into CASSFSGRGAGNTIYF.

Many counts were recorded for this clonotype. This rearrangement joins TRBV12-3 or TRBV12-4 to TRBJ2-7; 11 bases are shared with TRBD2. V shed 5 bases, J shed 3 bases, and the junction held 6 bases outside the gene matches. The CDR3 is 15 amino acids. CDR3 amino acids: CASSPIAGGRYEQYF. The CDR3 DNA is TGTGCCAGCAGTCCCATAGCGGGGGGGCGCTACGAGCAGTACTTC.

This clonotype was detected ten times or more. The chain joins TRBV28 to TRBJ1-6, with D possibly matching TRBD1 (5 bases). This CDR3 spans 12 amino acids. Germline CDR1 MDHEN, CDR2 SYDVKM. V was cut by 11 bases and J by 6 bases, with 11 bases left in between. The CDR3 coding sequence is TGTGCCTCCACGGACACTAATTCACCCCTCCACTTT. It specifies CASTDTNSPLHF.

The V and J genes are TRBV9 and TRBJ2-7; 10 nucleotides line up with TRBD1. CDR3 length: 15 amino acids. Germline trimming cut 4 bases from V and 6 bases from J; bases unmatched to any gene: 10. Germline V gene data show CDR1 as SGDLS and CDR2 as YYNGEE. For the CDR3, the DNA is TGTGCCAGCAGCTTAGCCGGGACAGGGGAAGCCGAGCAGTACTTC. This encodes CASSLAGTGEAEQYF. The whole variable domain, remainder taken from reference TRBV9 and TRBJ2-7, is DSGVTQTPKHLITATGQRVTLRCSPRSGDLSVYWYQQSLDQGLQFLIQYYNGEERAKGNILERFSAQQFPDLHSELNLSSLELGDSALYFCASSLAGTGEAEQYFGPGTRLTVT.

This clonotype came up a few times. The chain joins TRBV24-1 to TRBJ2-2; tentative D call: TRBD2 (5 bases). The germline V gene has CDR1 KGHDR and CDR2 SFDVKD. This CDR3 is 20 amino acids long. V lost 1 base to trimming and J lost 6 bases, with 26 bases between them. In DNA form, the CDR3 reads TGTGCCACCAGTGATTTCAATCTGTGGGAGTCTACCAGCAGCTCCGGGGAGCTGTTTTTT. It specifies CATSDFNLWESTSSSGELFF.

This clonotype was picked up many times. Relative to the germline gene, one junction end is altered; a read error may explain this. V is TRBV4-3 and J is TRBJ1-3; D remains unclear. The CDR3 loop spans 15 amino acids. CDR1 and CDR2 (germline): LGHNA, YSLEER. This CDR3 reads CASSQGASGGDTIYF. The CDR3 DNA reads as TGCGCCAGCAGCCAAGGAGCGAGTGGTGGAGACACCATATATTTT.

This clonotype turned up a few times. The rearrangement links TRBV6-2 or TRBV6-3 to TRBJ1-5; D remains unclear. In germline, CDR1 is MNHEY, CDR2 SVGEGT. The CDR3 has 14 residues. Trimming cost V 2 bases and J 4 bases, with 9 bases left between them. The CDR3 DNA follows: TGTGCCAGCAGTTACGGCAGTTGGAATCAGCCCCAGCATTTT. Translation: CASSYGSWNQPQHF.

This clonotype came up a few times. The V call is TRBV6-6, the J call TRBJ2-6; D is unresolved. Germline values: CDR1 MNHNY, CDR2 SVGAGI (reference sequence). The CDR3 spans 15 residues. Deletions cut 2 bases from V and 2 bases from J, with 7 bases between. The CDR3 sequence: CASSYVVPGANVLTF. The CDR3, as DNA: TGTGCCAGCAGTTACGTTGTGCCTGGGGCCAACGTCCTGACTTTC.

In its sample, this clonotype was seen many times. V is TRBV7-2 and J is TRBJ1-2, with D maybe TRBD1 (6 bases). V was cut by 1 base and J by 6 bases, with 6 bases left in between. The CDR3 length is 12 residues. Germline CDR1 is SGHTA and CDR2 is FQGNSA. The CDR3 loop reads CASSLEGDGYTF. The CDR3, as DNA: TGTGCCAGCAGCTTAGAGGGGGATGGCTACACCTTC.

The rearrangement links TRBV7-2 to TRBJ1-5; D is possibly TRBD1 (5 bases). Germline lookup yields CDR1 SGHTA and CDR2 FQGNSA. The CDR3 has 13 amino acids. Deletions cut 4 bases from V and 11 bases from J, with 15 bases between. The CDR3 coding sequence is TGTGCCAGCAGCTCAGGGAAGTCATTGGCCCAGCATTTT. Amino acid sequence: CASSSGKSLAQHF.

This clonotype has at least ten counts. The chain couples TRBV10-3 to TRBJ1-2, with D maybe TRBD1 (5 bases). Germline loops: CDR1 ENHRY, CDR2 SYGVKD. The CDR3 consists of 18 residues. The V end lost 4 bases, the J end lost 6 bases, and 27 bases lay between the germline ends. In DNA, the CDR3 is TGTGCCATCAGTGTATCCGCAGGAGGCTCCCTCAGGGTTAATGGCTACACCTTC. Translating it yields CAISVSAGGSLRVNGYTF.

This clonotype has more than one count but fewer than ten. This CDR3 reads CASSRPLKSDTQYF. The CDR3 nucleotides are TGTGCCAGCAGTCGACCCTTAAAGTCAGATACGCAGTATTTT. The chain employs TRBV6-2 or TRBV6-3 and TRBJ2-3; D unresolved. V lost 5 bases and J lost 4, with 13 bases in between. Per germline, CDR1 MNHEY and CDR2 SVGEGT. The CDR3 covers 14 residues.